This T cell receptor (beta chain) is drawn from a study of shared clonotypes between healthy human individuals. This CDR3 has 15 amino acids. The trim removed 7 bases at V and 2 bases at J, leaving 6 bases unmatched. Germline values: CDR1 MNHEY, CDR2 SVGAGI. Naive CD8 isolation took CD45RO-negative cells positively selected for CCR7 and excluded terminally differentiated effector memory CD45RA+ cells. Produced via immunoSEQ multiplex PCR; TCRdb's table is partial and in-frame only. Of about 650,000 clones detected, just under 97% appear once; the ten largest clones hold approximately 0.1%. This sequence joins TRBV6-5 and TRBJ2-1; the match to TRBD2 covers 9 bases. This clonotype was obtained from a woman in her 30s in good health. Sequenced input: naive CD8+ T cells sorted from blood. CDR3 region: CASKLGLATYNEQFF. For the CDR3, the DNA is TGTGCCAGCAAGCTCGGACTAGCGACCTACAATGAGCAGTTCTTC.